Presented here are 32 T cell receptor beta chains from one specimen sequenced in a study of T cell responses to AZD1222 COVID-19 vaccine. Data came from immunoSEQ multiplex PCR; TCRdb stores just in-frame clones and leaves some out. The table includes 150,000 or so clones, about 89% detected once. This specimen was peripheral blood, taken 28 days after the second AZD1222 dose. Every receptor here comes from an adult who received the AZD1222 COVID-19 vaccine.

The CDR3 sequence: CASSPLVQGALGHIQYF. DNA for the CDR3: TGTGCCAGCAGTCCGTTGGTCCAGGGGGCGCTCGGCCACATTCAGTACTTC. The rearrangement uses TRBV27 and TRBJ2-4; 8 bases fit TRBD1. Per germline, CDR1 MNHEY and CDR2 SMNVEV (reference sequence). With 5 bases clipped from V and 8 bases from J, the junction kept 17 bases outside the gene matches. CDR3 length: 17 residues.

The chain is built from TRBV11-2 and TRBJ2-6, with D uncertain. With 4 bases removed from V and 6 bases from J, the gap between germline ends came to 4 bases. This CDR3 is 12 amino acids long. Per the germline V gene, CDR1 is SGHAT and CDR2 is FQNNGV. CDR3 amino acids: CASSSQANVLTF. CDR3 DNA sequence: TGTGCCAGCAGCTCTCAGGCCAACGTCCTGACTTTC.

The gene calls are TRBV9 and TRBJ2-2; 10 bases agree with TRBD2. This CDR3 spans 16 amino acids. The trim removed 4 bases at V and 4 bases at J, leaving 7 bases unmatched. Germline CDR1 reads SGDLS; CDR2 reads YYNGEE. As DNA, the CDR3 is TGTGCCAGCAGCCCTTTAGCGGGAGGAATCACCGGGGAGCTGTTTTTT. Translated, it gives CASSPLAGGITGELFF.

The chain employs TRBV6-2 or TRBV6-3 and TRBJ2-5; no clear D. CDR1 MNHEY and CDR2 SVGEGT come from the germline V gene. V dropped 5 bases and J dropped 4 bases, with 14 bases sitting between them. The CDR3 is made up of 14 amino acids. CDR3 nucleotides: TGTGCCAGCAGTAACCCCGGCTCGGGAGAGACCCAGTACTTC. Translating gives CASSNPGSGETQYF.

This clone was observed a single time. The rearrangement joins TRBV7-2 to TRBJ2-2, with TRBD1 matching 12 bases. The CDR3 is made up of 17 amino acids. Germline trimming cut 5 bases from V and 6 bases from J; bases unmatched to any gene: 10. The germline CDR1 and CDR2 sequences are SGHTA and FQGNSA. The CDR3 DNA reads as TGTGCCAGCAGCCAAATCGGGACAGGGGGCTCGGCCGGGGAGCTGTTTTTT. It codes for CASSQIGTGGSAGELFF. Using reference TRBV7-2 and TRBJ2-2 for the parts outside the CDR3, the full variable domain is GAGVSQSPSNKVTEKGKDVELRCDPISGHTALYWYRQSLGQGLEFLIYFQGNSAPDKSGLPSDRFSAERTGGSVSTLTIQRTQQEDSAVYLCASSQIGTGGSAGELFFGEGSRLTVL.

This chain uses TRBV25-1 with TRBJ2-7; 9 nucleotides line up with TRBD1. V was clipped by 7 bases and J by 5 bases; unmatched bases: 6. The length of the CDR3 is 13 residues. CDR1 is MGHDK, CDR2 SYGVNS, per germline. This chain's CDR3 is CASKGQGSDEQYF. The DNA of the CDR3 is TGTGCCAGCAAAGGACAGGGGAGCGACGAGCAGTACTTC.

This chain uses TRBV7-9 with TRBJ2-2; D unresolved. Germline V gene lookup returns CDR1 SEHNR and CDR2 FQNEAQ (reference sequence). This CDR3 is 14 amino acids long. Trimming shortened V by 10 bases and J by 0 bases, and 12 bases separated the two germline ends. CDR3 residues: CATLLFANTGELFF. CDR3 sequence (DNA): TGTGCCACCTTGCTGTTTGCGAACACCGGGGAGCTGTTTTTT. The complete variable domain, with remaining parts taken from reference TRBV7-9 and TRBJ2-2, reads DTGVSQNPRHKITKRGQNVTFRCDPISEHNRLYWYRQTLGQGPEFLTYFQNEAQLEKSRLLSDRFSAERPKGSFSTLEIQRTEQGDSAMYLCATLLFANTGELFFGEGSRLTVL.

The gene calls are TRBV2 and TRBJ1-2; perhaps TRBD1 as D (5 bases). The CDR3 loop spans 13 amino acids. Deletions cut 5 bases from V and 8 bases from J, with 15 bases between. Germline CDR1 is SNHLY and CDR2 is FYNNEI. The CDR3 sequence is CASSPGSGFGYTF. In nucleotides, the CDR3 is TGTGCCAGCAGTCCAGGGTCTGGATTCGGCTACACCTTC.

The gene calls are TRBV2 and TRBJ2-1; 7 positions match TRBD2. This CDR3 region has 15 residues. The germline gives CDR1 SNHLY, CDR2 FYNNEI. The trim removed 4 bases at V and 0 bases at J, leaving 3 bases unmatched. CDR3 loop: CASSGEGSSYNEQFF. The CDR3 nucleotides read TGTGCCAGCAGTGGGGAGGGCAGCTCCTACAATGAGCAGTTCTTC.

The V call is TRBV28, the J call TRBJ1-2, with D tentatively TRBD1 (6 bases). Germline lookup yields CDR1 MDHEN and CDR2 SYDVKM. CDR3 length: 14 amino acids. The V and J ends lost 7 bases and 8 bases respectively, with 20 bases between them. DNA of the CDR3: TGTGCCAGCACTCGACAGGATCGGGGTGGGGGCTACACCTTC. It translates to CASTRQDRGGGYTF.

The sample holds one count of this clone. V and J are TRBV28 and TRBJ1-2, with D maybe TRBD1 (6 bases). The germline V and J ends were trimmed by 7 bases and 6 bases, with 18 bases remaining between them. The CDR3 covers 14 residues. CDR1 and CDR2 from the germline V gene are MDHEN and SYDVKM. The CDR3 DNA reads TGTGCCAGCAATCAGGACAGAGGGGTCCATGGCTACACCTTC. Protein: CASNQDRGVHGYTF.

The chain couples TRBV5-1 to TRBJ2-3; D unresolved. There are 13 residues in the CDR3. The germline V gene has CDR1 SGHRS and CDR2 YFSETQ. V gave up 2 bases and J gave up 4 bases, with 8 bases separating them. This CDR3 is CASSLFYSDTQYF. As DNA, the CDR3 is TGCGCCAGCAGCTTATTCTACTCAGATACGCAGTATTTT.

This clone has just one count. The chain combines TRBV25-1 with TRBJ2-3; D is uncertain. This CDR3 has 12 residues. The germline CDR1 and CDR2 sequences are MGHDK and SYGVNS. Trimming left V 2 bases short and J 3 bases short, with 3 bases between. CDR3 DNA: TGTGCCAGCAGTGAAGGGACAGATACGCAGTATTTT. It is translated as CASSEGTDTQYF.

The chain recombines TRBV28 with TRBJ1-2, with 8 bases lining up with TRBD1. The CDR3 is 15 amino acids. Germline lookup yields CDR1 MDHEN and CDR2 SYDVKM. The J segment lost 5 bases and the V segment lost 5 bases, leaving 10 bases of the junction unmatched. The CDR3 reads CASSPPSTGEYGYTF. The CDR3 DNA sequence: TGTGCCAGCAGTCCGCCTTCGACAGGGGAGTATGGCTACACCTTC.

This clone was detected only once. V usage is TRBV2 and J usage is TRBJ2-1; TRBD1 aligns across 9 bases. The CDR3 is 15 residues long. The V and J ends lost 5 bases and 9 bases, in that order; junction bases with no gene match: 11. In germline, CDR1 is SNHLY, CDR2 FYNNEI. The CDR3: CASSWSRTGAGEQFF. The CDR3 DNA is TGTGCCAGCAGTTGGTCAAGGACAGGGGCTGGTGAGCAGTTCTTC.

V gene TRBV4-3 combines with J gene TRBJ2-1; the D gene is possibly TRBD2 (5 bases). The germline V gene has CDR1 LGHNA and CDR2 YSLEER. The CDR3 sequence is 15 residues long. V shed 0 bases and J shed 3 bases, with 9 bases lying between them. The CDR3 DNA reads as TGCGCCAGCAGCCAAGATCCCGGGGACTACAATGAGCAGTTCTTC. Amino acids: CASSQDPGDYNEQFF.

The V call is TRBV5-1, the J call TRBJ2-7; 9 bases are shared with TRBD2. V shed 6 bases, J shed 4 bases, and the junction held 11 bases outside the gene matches. Per the germline V gene, CDR1 is SGHRS and CDR2 is YFSETQ. The CDR3 length is 15 residues. The CDR3, as DNA: TGCGCCAGCACCACCGGGCTAGCGGGGTGGTACGAGCAGTACTTC. This translates into CASTTGLAGWYEQYF.

The chain is built from TRBV9 and TRBJ1-2; 7 bases align to TRBD1. CDR3 length: 16 amino acids. With 0 bases clipped from V and 5 bases from J, the junction kept 10 bases outside the gene matches. Looked up from germline, CDR1 is SGDLS and CDR2 is YYNGEE. CDR3 residues: CASSVGPGGDRYGYTF. DNA for the CDR3: TGTGCCAGCAGCGTAGGTCCAGGGGGAGATCGGTATGGCTACACCTTC.

The chain uses TRBV18 and TRBJ2-1; 9 nucleotides align to TRBD2. Germline assignment: CDR1 KGHSH and CDR2 LQKENI. The CDR3 runs to 16 residues. J was trimmed by 3 bases and V by 2 bases; bases with no gene match: 5. The CDR3 loop is CASSPRVAGVYNEQFF. The CDR3 DNA reads as TGTGCCAGCTCACCAAGAGTAGCGGGAGTCTACAATGAGCAGTTCTTC. The full variable domain, rest sourced from reference TRBV18 and TRBJ2-1, is NAGVMQNPRHLVRRRGQEARLRCSPMKGHSHVYWYRQLPEEGLKFMVYLQKENIIDESGMPKERFSAEFPKEGPSILRIQQVVRGDSAAYFCASSPRVAGVYNEQFFGPGTRLTVL.

The CDR3 sequence is CASSPWATVKNTEAFF. DNA for the CDR3: TGTGCCAGCAGCCCTTGGGCGACAGTCAAGAACACTGAAGCTTTCTTT. This chain connects TRBV13 to TRBJ1-1, with TRBD1 as a possible D gene (5 bases). The germline V gene encodes CDR1 PRHDT and CDR2 FYEKMQ (reference sequence). This CDR3 has 16 amino acids. The V and J ends lost 5 bases and 1 base respectively, with 17 bases between them.

The V and J genes are TRBV7-8 and TRBJ1-2; the match to TRBD1 covers 9 bases. From germline, CDR1 is SGHVS and CDR2 FQNEAQ. With V trimmed by 4 bases and J by 6 bases, 6 bases remained unmatched. The CDR3 consists of 14 residues. Here the CDR3 DNA reads TGTGCCAGCAGCTACCCCCGGACAGGGGATGGCTACACCTTC. Encoded protein: CASSYPRTGDGYTF.

This clone was observed a handful of times. This chain links TRBV21-1 with TRBJ2-7; no check of the table's D call, TRBD1, against the DNA was made. TRBV21-1 is deemed a pseudogene. The CDR3 is 17 amino acids. CDR3 protein: CASSHNQGQGAVYEQYF. The CDR3 DNA follows: TGTGCCAGCAGCCACAATCAGGGACAGGGGGCTGTATACGAGCAGTACTTC.

The V call is TRBV6-1, the J call TRBJ2-3; D is unclear. V lost 0 bases, J lost 8 bases, and 15 bases lay in between. This CDR3 has 15 amino acids. Germline lookup yields CDR1 MNHNS and CDR2 SASEGT. The CDR3 is CASSEAEWTRGTQYF. CDR3 DNA: TGTGCCAGCAGTGAAGCGGAATGGACGAGAGGTACGCAGTATTTT.

V usage is TRBV24-1 and J usage is TRBJ1-5; D not certain. The CDR3 is 14 amino acids. The V end lost 3 bases, the J end lost 8 bases, and 13 bases lay between the germline ends. Germline V gives CDR1 KGHDR, CDR2 SFDVKD. CDR3 residues: CATSDAGPTKPQHF. CDR3 nucleotides: TGTGCCACCAGTGATGCCGGGCCGACTAAGCCCCAGCATTTT.

This clone was picked up a small number of times. This chain uses TRBV10-1 with TRBJ2-7; 7 positions agree with TRBD1. The V gene end was trimmed by 3 bases and the J gene end by 0 bases; junction bases not matched to a gene: 8. CDR3 length: 16 amino acids. Germline V gene lookup returns CDR1 WNHNN and CDR2 SYGVQD (reference sequence). For the CDR3, the DNA is TGCGCCAGCAGTGAACCCGAGGGGGCGCTCTCCTACGAGCAGTACTTC. Protein sequence: CASSEPEGALSYEQYF.

This clone appeared once. The chain is built from TRBV28 and TRBJ1-6; 8 bases align to TRBD1. Per germline, CDR1 MDHEN and CDR2 SYDVKM. The CDR3 has 15 amino acids. Germline trimming cut 5 bases from V and 6 bases from J; bases unmatched to any gene: 6. CDR3 in DNA: TGTGCCAGCAGTCCCCAGACAGGGGCTAATTCACCCCTCCACTTT. Protein product: CASSPQTGANSPLHF.

This chain connects TRBV27 to TRBJ2-5, with D possibly being TRBD2 (6 bases). This CDR3 has 15 residues. Germline lookup yields CDR1 MNHEY and CDR2 SMNVEV (reference sequence). Trimming pared 5 bases from V and 4 bases from J, leaving 17 bases between. CDR3 in amino acids: CASSPSRGMVETQYF. The CDR3 DNA follows: TGTGCCAGCAGTCCCTCACGGGGGATGGTAGAGACCCAGTACTTC.

The rearrangement uses TRBV15 and TRBJ2-2; 16 bases match TRBD2. The CDR3 is made up of 18 amino acids. From germline, CDR1 is LNHNV and CDR2 YYDKDF (reference sequence). J lost 6 bases, V lost 2 bases, and 6 bases had no gene match. The CDR3 nucleotides read TGTGCCACCAGCAGACGCGCCGGGACTAGCGGGAGGGCCGGGGAGCTGTTTTTT. The encoded protein is CATSRRAGTSGRAGELFF. The full variable domain, rest sourced from reference TRBV15 and TRBJ2-2, is DAMVIQNPRYQVTQFGKPVTLSCSQTLNHNVMYWYQQKSSQAPKLLFHYYDKDFNNEADTPDNFQSRRPNTSFCFLDIRSPGLGDTAMYLCATSRRAGTSGRAGELFFGEGSRLTVL.

This clone was picked up a small number of times. This chain uses TRBV30 with TRBJ2-1; the D is unclear. From germline, CDR1 is GTSNPN and CDR2 SVGIG (reference sequence). Trimming left V 2 bases short and J 5 bases short, with 7 bases between. This CDR3 is built from 12 residues. The CDR3 protein is CAWSPRDNEQFF. The CDR3 region has the DNA TGTGCCTGGAGTCCAAGGGACAATGAGCAGTTCTTC.

This chain links TRBV28 with TRBJ1-3; D gene unclear. Trimming shortened V by 2 bases and J by 11 bases, and 13 bases separated the two germline ends. Germline V gives CDR1 MDHEN, CDR2 SYDVKM. The CDR3 runs 13 residues. The CDR3 loop reads CASSLDRGSSIYF. The CDR3 bases are TGTGCCAGCAGTTTAGATAGAGGCAGCTCCATATATTTT.

The V call is TRBV5-1, the J call TRBJ2-2, with D hard to call. V was pared by 1 base and J by 1 base, with 8 bases between. Germline V gene sequence: CDR1 SGHRS, CDR2 YFSETQ. This CDR3 has 15 amino acids. As DNA, the CDR3 is TGCGCCAGCAGCTTGTTGGCACTGAACACCGGGGAGCTGTTTTTT. Its protein product is CASSLLALNTGELFF.

The J gene is TRBJ1-5, the V gene TRBV2, with D perhaps matching TRBD1 (6 bases). The length of the CDR3 is 14 residues. With 6 bases removed from V and 7 bases from J, the gap between germline ends came to 16 bases. CDR1 and CDR2 from the germline V gene are SNHLY and FYNNEI. In DNA form, the CDR3 reads TGTGCCAGCAGGCTCGGGGGCGCTGGGCAGCCCCAGCATTTT. Translation gives CASRLGGAGQPQHF.